This TCR beta chain was captured by sequencing in a study of T-cell memory formation after mild COVID-19. Across the whole study: The two donors had largely donor-specific TCR clusters. Study-wide findings and caveats: Later expanders leaned toward CD4+, whereas clones contracting from day 15 to 85 were balanced CD4/CD8. Pre-infection memory carried some responding clones, suggesting that cross-reactive memory joined.

Amplification by 5'RACE using constant-segment primers produced TCR alpha and TCR beta cDNA libraries that carried sample barcodes and UMIs. TCRdb re-called the 5' RACE reads with MiXCR, one entry per CDR3 protein. The repertoire consists of 300,000 to 400,000 distinct CDR3 sequences, with roughly 20% occurring once and the leading ten covering 9.5% to 15%. The CDR3 has 15 residues. Germline values: CDR1 KGHSH, CDR2 LQKENI. V lost 6 bases, J lost 2 bases, and 5 bases stayed unmatched. Of note for this clonotype: Its antigen is as yet unknown.

The specimen was PBMCs or a T cell subset sorted from them (not recorded which). The J gene is TRBJ1-4, the V gene TRBV18; 8 nucleotides match TRBD1. This receptor was taken from an adult woman who had mild COVID-19 (a few samples of this study predate the infection). Cell type and time point are not known. CDR3 sequence: CASSGQGPTNEKLFF. Here the CDR3 DNA reads TGTGCCAGCTCCGGACAGGGACCTACTAATGAAAAACTGTTTTTT.